The 16 T cell receptor beta chains in this list originate from one sample, sequenced in a study of T cell repertoires in cytomegalovirus infection. TCRdb re-called the reads with MiXCR, one entry per CDR3 protein. The data show over 300,000 distinct CDR3 sequences, 17% seen once. The material sequenced was PBMCs. Receptors were obtained from a human donor in good health (CMV status not recorded). Some clones in this sample may be carry-over from other donors' samples.

The V call is TRBV18, the J call TRBJ2-7; 8 bases are shared with TRBD1. Germline-derived CDR1 and CDR2 are KGHSH and LQKENI. The J segment lost 9 bases and the V segment lost 4 bases, leaving 17 bases of the junction unmatched. CDR3 length equals 16 residues. This CDR3 is CASSQTTGANTGWQYF. The DNA of the CDR3 is TGTGCCAGCTCACAAACGACAGGGGCCAATACTGGGTGGCAGTACTTC.

As to this clonotype: A clone one base away is much larger, so this may be a read error. The rearrangement links TRBV7-2 to TRBJ2-5; D is unclear. There are 13 residues in the CDR3. Germline values: CDR1 SGHTA, CDR2 FQGNSA. The CDR3 DNA reads as TGTGCCAGCGGCTTTCATAACCAAGAGACCCAGTACTTC. Translated, it gives CASGFHNQETQYF.

This clonotype was counted only a few times. This chain joins TRBV5-1 and TRBJ2-2; TRBD1 or TRBD2 may be the D gene (5 bases each). CDR3 length: 15 amino acids. From germline, CDR1 is SGHRS and CDR2 YFSETQ. V lost 3 bases to trimming and J lost 6 bases, with 15 bases between them. The CDR3 DNA follows: TGCGCCAGCAGCTCCGGGACCACTATGCCCGGGGAGCTGTTTTTT. The encoded protein is CASSSGTTMPGELFF.

This clonotype was seen more than once but under ten times. J is TRBJ2-2 and V is TRBV3-1, with 14 bases aligning to TRBD2. CDR1 LGHDT and CDR2 YNNKEL come from the germline V gene (reference sequence). V lost 4 bases to trimming and J lost 4 bases; unmatched junction nucleotides: 8. CDR3 length equals 18 residues. The DNA for the CDR3 is TGTGCCAGCAGCCCGGGACTAGCGGGGGTTCGGGGCACCGGGGAGCTGTTTTTT. Translated, it gives CASSPGLAGVRGTGELFF.

This clonotype was found a few times. The J gene is TRBJ1-4, the V gene TRBV27; D not resolved. CDR1 is MNHEY, CDR2 SMNVEV, per germline (reference sequence). Trimming pared 4 bases from V and 0 bases from J, leaving 15 bases between. The CDR3 length is 17 residues. CDR3: CASSSSADRATNEKLFF. DNA for the CDR3: TGTGCCAGCAGTTCTTCAGCGGACCGAGCAACTAATGAAAAACTGTTTTTT. Full variable domain (rest looked up from reference TRBV27 and TRBJ1-4): EAQVTQNPRYLITVTGKKLTVTCSQNMNHEYMSWYRQDPGLGLRQIYYSMNVEVTDKGDVPEGYKVSRKEKRNFPLILESPSPNQTSLYFCASSSSADRATNEKLFFGSGTQLSVL.

This sequence joins TRBV10-3 and TRBJ1-1; D may be TRBD1 (5 bases). Per the germline V gene, CDR1 is ENHRY and CDR2 is SYGVKD. V gave up 6 bases and J gave up 7 bases, with 15 bases separating them. This CDR3 contains 13 residues. The CDR3 spells CAISDPMQGEAFF. The CDR3 nucleotides read TGTGCCATCAGCGACCCGATGCAGGGTGAAGCTTTCTTT.

This clonotype was seen a handful of times. In DNA, the CDR3 is TGTGCCAGCAGCCAAGGAAGCGGGGGTCCAGATACGCAGTATTTT. This gives the protein CASSQGSGGPDTQYF. J is TRBJ2-3 and V is TRBV4-2; the match to TRBD2 covers 8 bases. CDR1 and CDR2 (germline): LGHNA, YNFKEQ. V shed 1 base and J 4 bases; nucleotides not matched to a gene: 4. There are 15 residues in the CDR3.

This clonotype has only a few counts. The chain joins TRBV7-6 to TRBJ2-5; D remains unclear. Germline CDR1 is SGHVS and CDR2 is FNYEAQ. Trimming took off 1 base at V and 4 bases at J, with 7 bases between the two ends. CDR3 length equals 13 residues. DNA of the CDR3: TGTGCCAGCAGCTTAGTTGCACTAGAGACCCAGTACTTC. This translates into CASSLVALETQYF.

V usage is TRBV20-1 and J usage is TRBJ2-5; D remains unclear. Trimming took off 1 base at V and 1 base at J, with 7 bases between the two ends. The length of the CDR3 is 13 residues. The germline CDR1 and CDR2 sequences are DFQATT and SNEGSKA (reference sequence). The CDR3: CSARGNTQETQYF. CDR3 coding DNA: TGCAGTGCTAGAGGGAACACCCAAGAGACCCAGTACTTC.

The rearrangement joins TRBV28 to TRBJ1-2; D is possibly TRBD1 (5 bases). The germline V gene encodes CDR1 MDHEN and CDR2 SYDVKM. The CDR3 is made up of 16 amino acids. The germline V and J ends were trimmed by 4 bases and 3 bases, with 18 bases remaining between them. The CDR3 region is CASSSPWTSMHYGYTF. In DNA form, the CDR3 reads TGTGCCAGCAGTTCCCCATGGACATCAATGCACTATGGCTACACCTTC.

Details on this clonotype: This may be a read error: a much more frequent sequence differs by one nucleotide. The rearrangement joins TRBV5-4 to TRBJ1-2; unclear D gene. This CDR3 is built from 15 residues. The germline gives CDR1 SGHNT, CDR2 YYREEE (reference sequence). In nucleotides, the CDR3 is TGTGCCATCAGCTTGGTTTTACGGGCGGACTATGGCTACACCTTC. Translation: CAISLVLRADYGYTF.

The chain employs TRBV27 and TRBJ2-7; maybe TRBD2 (5 bases). Germline V gives CDR1 MNHEY, CDR2 SMNVEV (reference sequence). The V end was cut by 4 bases, the J end by 2 bases, with 12 bases between. The CDR3 covers 14 residues. CDR3 in amino acids: CASSSGVTAYEQYF. The CDR3 coding sequence is TGTGCCAGCAGTTCCGGGGTAACGGCCTACGAGCAGTACTTC.

This clonotype appeared many times. The chain employs TRBV12-3 or TRBV12-4 and TRBJ1-5; 12 bases map to TRBD1. The CDR3 totals 15 residues. Unmatched junction bases numbered 5, after V lost 6 bases and J lost 5 bases. The DNA for the CDR3 is TGTGCCAGCAGCCGGGGGACAGGGGGCTATCAGCCCCAGCATTTT. It encodes CASSRGTGGYQPQHF.

This clonotype was detected ten times or more. J is TRBJ2-3 and V is TRBV7-3; the D call may be TRBD1 or TRBD2 (6 bases each). CDR3 size: 17 residues. Germline V gene lookup returns CDR1 SGHTA and CDR2 FQGTGA. Trimming took off 5 bases at V and 1 base at J, with 19 bases between the two ends. In nucleotides, the CDR3 is TGTGCCAGCAGCCCTGTGGGACCAGGGGAGGGCACAGATACGCAGTATTTT. This translates into CASSPVGPGEGTDTQYF.

V and J are TRBV7-9 and TRBJ1-1; D possibly corresponds to TRBD1 (6 bases). From germline, CDR1 is SEHNR and CDR2 FQNEAQ (reference sequence). This CDR3 has 11 residues. Between the trimmed V and J ends, which lost 7 bases and 6 bases, there was a span of 9 bases. The CDR3 here is CASTGAPEAFF. As DNA, the CDR3 is TGTGCCAGCACAGGGGCTCCTGAAGCTTTCTTT.

This clonotype was observed at least ten times. The chain is built from TRBV7-2 and TRBJ2-2; TRBD2 agrees at 9 bases. Germline lookup yields CDR1 SGHTA and CDR2 FQGNSA. V trimming: 5 bases; J trimming: 5 bases; junction bases outside the gene matches: 9. The CDR3 has 16 amino acids. The CDR3 region has the DNA TGTGCCAGCAGCGCTGTAGCGGGGGACCCAACCGGGGAGCTGTTTTTT. Translation: CASSAVAGDPTGELFF.